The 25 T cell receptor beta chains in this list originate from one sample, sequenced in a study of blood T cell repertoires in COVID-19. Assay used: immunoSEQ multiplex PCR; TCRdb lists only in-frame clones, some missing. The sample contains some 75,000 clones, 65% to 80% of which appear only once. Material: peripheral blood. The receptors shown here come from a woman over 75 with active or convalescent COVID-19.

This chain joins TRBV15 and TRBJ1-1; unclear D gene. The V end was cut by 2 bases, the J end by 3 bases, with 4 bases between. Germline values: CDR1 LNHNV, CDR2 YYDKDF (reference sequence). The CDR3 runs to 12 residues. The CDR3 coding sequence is TGTGCCACCAGCAGACGGGACACTGAAGCTTTCTTT. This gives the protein CATSRRDTEAFF. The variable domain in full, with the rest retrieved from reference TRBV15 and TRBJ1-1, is DAMVIQNPRYQVTQFGKPVTLSCSQTLNHNVMYWYQQKSSQAPKLLFHYYDKDFNNEADTPDNFQSRRPNTSFCFLDIRSPGLGDTAMYLCATSRRDTEAFFGQGTRLTVV.

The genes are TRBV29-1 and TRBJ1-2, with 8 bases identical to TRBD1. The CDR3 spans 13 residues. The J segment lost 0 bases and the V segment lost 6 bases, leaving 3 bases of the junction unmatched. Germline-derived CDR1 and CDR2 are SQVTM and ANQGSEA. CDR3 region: CSVADRANYGYTF. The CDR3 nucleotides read TGCAGCGTCGCGGACAGGGCTAACTATGGCTACACCTTC.

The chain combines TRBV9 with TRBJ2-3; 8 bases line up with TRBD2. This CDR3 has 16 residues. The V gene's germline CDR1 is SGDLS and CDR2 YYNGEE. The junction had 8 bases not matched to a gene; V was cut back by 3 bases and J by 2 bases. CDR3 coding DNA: TGTGCCAGCAGCGCCCAAAGCGGGGGCCTCACAGATACGCAGTATTTT. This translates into CASSAQSGGLTDTQYF.

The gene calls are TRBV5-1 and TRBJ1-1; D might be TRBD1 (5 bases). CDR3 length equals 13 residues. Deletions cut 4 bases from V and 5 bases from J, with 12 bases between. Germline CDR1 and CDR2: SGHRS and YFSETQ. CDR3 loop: CASSPIGDTEAFF. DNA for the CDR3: TGCGCCAGCAGCCCGATAGGGGATACTGAAGCTTTCTTT.

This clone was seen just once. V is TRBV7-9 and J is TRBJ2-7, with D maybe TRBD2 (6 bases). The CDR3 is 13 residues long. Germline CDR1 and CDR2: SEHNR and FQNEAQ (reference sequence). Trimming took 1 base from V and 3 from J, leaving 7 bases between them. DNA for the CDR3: TGTGCCAGCAGCTTAGTCGGGGGCTACGAGCAGTACTTC. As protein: CASSLVGGYEQYF.

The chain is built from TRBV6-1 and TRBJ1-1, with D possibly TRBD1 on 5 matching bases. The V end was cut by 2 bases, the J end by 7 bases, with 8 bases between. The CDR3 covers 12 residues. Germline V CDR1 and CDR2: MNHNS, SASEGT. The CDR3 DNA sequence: TGTGCCAGCAGTGAAAGGAGGGGTGAAGCTTTCTTT. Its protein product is CASSERRGEAFF.

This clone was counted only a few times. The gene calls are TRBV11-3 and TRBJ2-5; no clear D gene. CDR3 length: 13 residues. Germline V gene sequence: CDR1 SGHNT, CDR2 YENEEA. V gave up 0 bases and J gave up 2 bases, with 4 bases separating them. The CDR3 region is CASSLDGQETQYF. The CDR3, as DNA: TGTGCCAGCAGCTTAGACGGGCAAGAGACCCAGTACTTC.

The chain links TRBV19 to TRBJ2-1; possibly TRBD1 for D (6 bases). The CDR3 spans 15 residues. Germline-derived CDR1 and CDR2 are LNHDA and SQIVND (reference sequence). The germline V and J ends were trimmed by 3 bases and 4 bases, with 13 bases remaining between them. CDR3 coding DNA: TGTGCCAGTAGTATCCAGGGGAGTGGATACAATGAGCAGTTCTTC. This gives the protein CASSIQGSGYNEQFF.

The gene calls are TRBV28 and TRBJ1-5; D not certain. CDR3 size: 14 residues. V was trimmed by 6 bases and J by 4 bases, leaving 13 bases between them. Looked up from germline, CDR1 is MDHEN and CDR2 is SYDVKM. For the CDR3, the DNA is TGTGCCAGCAGCCTTCGGGGAGTTAATCAGCCCCAGCATTTT. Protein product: CASSLRGVNQPQHF.

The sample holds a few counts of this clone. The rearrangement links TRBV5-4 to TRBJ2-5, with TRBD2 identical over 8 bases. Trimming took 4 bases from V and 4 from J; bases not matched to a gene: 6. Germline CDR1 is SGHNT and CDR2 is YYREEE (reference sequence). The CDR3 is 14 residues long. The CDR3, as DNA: TGTGCCAGCAGCCTGGCGGGGGGATCAGAGACCCAGTACTTC. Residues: CASSLAGGSETQYF. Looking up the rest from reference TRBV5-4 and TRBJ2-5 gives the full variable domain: ETGVTQSPTHLIKTRGQQVTLRCSSQSGHNTVSWYQQALGQGPQFIFQYYREEENGRGNFPPRFSGLQFPNYSSELNVNALELDDSALYLCASSLAGGSETQYFGPGTRLLVL.

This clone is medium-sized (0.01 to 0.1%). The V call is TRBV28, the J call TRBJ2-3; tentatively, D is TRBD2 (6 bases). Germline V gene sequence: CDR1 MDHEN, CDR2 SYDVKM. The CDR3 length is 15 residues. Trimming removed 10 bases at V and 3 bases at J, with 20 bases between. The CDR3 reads CATSNPSGLTDTQYF. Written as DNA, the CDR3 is TGTGCCACCTCAAACCCCAGCGGGCTTACAGATACGCAGTATTTT. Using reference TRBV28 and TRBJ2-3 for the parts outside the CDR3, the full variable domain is DVKVTQSSRYLVKRTGEKVFLECVQDMDHENMFWYRQDPGLGLRLIYFSYDVKMKEKGDIPEGYSVSREKKERFSLILESASTNQTSMYLCATSNPSGLTDTQYFGPGTRLTVL.

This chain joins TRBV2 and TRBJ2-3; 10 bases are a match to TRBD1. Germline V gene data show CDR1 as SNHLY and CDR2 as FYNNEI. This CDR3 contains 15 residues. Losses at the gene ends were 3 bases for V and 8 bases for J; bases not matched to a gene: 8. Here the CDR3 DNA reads TGTGCCAGCAGTGATCTGGGACAGGGGACGGGTACGCAGTATTTT. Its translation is CASSDLGQGTGTQYF.

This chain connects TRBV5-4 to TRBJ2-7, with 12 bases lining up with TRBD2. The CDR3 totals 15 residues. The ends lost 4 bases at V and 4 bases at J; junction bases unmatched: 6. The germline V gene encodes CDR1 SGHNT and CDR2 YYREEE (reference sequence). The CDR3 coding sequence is TGTGCCAGCAGCCCAGGACTAGCGGGGCCGTACGAGCAGTACTTC. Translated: CASSPGLAGPYEQYF.

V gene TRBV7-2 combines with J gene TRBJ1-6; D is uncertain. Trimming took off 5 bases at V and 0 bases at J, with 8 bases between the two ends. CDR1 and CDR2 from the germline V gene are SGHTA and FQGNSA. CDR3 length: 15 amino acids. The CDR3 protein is CASSQVSSYNSPLHF. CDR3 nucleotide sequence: TGTGCCAGCAGCCAGGTCAGCTCCTATAATTCACCCCTCCACTTT.

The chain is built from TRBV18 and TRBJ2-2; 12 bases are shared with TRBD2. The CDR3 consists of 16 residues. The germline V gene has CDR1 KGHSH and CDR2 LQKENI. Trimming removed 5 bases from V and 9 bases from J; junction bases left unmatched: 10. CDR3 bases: TGTGCCAGCTCATATGGACTAGCGGGACGCAGAAGGGAGCTGTTTTTT. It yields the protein CASSYGLAGRRRELFF.

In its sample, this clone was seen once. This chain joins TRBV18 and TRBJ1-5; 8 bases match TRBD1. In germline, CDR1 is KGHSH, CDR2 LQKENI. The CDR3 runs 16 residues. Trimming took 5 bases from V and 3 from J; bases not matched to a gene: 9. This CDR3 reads CASSAQGAGNNQPQHF. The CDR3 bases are TGTGCCAGCTCAGCTCAGGGGGCAGGAAACAATCAGCCCCAGCATTTT.

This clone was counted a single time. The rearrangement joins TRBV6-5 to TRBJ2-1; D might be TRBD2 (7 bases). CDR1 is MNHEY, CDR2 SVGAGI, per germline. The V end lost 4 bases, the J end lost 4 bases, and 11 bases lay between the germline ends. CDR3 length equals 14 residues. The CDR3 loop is CASSLGGGYNEQFF. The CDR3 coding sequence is TGTGCCAGCAGTTTAGGGGGGGGGTACAATGAGCAGTTCTTC.

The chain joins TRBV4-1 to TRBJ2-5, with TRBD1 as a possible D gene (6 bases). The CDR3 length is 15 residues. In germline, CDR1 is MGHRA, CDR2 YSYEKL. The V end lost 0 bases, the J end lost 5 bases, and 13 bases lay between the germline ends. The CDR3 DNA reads TGCGCCAGCAGCCAAGACCCGAACAGGGTCGAGACCCAGTACTTC. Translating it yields CASSQDPNRVETQYF.

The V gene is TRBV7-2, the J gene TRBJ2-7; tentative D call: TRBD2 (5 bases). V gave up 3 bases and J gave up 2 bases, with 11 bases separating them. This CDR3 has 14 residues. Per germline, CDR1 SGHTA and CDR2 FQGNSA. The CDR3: CASSFSAVAYEQYF. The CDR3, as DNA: TGTGCCAGCAGCTTTAGCGCAGTAGCCTACGAGCAGTACTTC.

In DNA form, the CDR3 reads TGTGCCAGCAGTTCGCCTCGGGACAGGGCTAACTATGGCTACACCTTC. Protein sequence: CASSSPRDRANYGYTF. The chain combines TRBV7-9 with TRBJ1-2, with 9 bases lining up with TRBD1. This CDR3 is 16 amino acids long. CDR1 and CDR2 from the germline V gene are SEHNR and FQNEAQ (reference sequence). V was clipped by 6 bases and J by 0 bases; unmatched bases: 8.

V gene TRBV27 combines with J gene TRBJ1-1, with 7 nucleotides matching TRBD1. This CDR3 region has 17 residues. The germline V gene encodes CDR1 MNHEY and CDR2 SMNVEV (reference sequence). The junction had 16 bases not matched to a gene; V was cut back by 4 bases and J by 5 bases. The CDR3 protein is CASSWVWRQGLGTEAFF. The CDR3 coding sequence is TGTGCCAGCAGTTGGGTGTGGAGACAGGGCCTAGGGACTGAAGCTTTCTTT.

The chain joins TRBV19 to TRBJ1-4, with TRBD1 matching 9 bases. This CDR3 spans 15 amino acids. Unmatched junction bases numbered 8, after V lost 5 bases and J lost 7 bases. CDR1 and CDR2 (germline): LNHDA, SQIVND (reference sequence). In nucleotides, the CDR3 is TGTGCCAGTAGTCCCACACCGGACAGGGGTGAAAAACTGTTTTTT. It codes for CASSPTPDRGEKLFF. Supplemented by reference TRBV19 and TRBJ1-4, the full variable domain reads DGGITQSPKYLFRKEGQNVTLSCEQNLNHDAMYWYRQDPGQGLRLIYYSQIVNDFQKGDIAEGYSVSREKKESFPLTVTSAQKNPTAFYLCASSPTPDRGEKLFFGSGTQLSVL.

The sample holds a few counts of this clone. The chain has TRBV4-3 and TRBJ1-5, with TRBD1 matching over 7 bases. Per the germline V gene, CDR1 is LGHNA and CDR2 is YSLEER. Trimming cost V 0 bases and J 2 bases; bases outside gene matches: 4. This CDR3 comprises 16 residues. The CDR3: CASSQDVGQGNQPQHF. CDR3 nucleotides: TGCGCCAGCAGCCAAGATGTAGGACAGGGCAATCAGCCCCAGCATTTT.

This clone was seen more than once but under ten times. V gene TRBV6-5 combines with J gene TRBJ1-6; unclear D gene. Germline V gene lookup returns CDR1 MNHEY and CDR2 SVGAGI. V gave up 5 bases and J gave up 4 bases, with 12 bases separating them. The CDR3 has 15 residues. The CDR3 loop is CASSLRRQYNSPLHF. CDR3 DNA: TGTGCCAGCAGTCTTAGGAGGCAGTATAATTCACCCCTCCACTTT.

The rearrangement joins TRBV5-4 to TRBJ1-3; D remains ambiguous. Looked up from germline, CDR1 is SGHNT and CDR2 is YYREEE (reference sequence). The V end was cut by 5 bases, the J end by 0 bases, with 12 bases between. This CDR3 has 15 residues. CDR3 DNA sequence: TGTGCCAGCAGTCTACGGGGAAGCTCTGGAAACACCATATATTTT. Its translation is CASSLRGSSGNTIYF.